This section outlines one TCR beta chain sequence together with its context. Germline V gives CDR1 GTSNPN, CDR2 SVGIG (reference sequence). This CDR3 region has 12 residues. V dropped 2 bases and J dropped 8 bases, with 12 bases sitting between them. This PCR relied on a set of 60 Vbeta primers and 13 Jbeta primers. Authors' analysis steps: Around 9.9 million shared chains were among the approximately 87 million unique TCR beta chains that a later analysis counted. The table came from immunoSEQ multiplex PCR; TCRdb's copy has only in-frame clones and leaves some out. V and J calls and clone size are as listed in that table; D and trimming were resolved from the DNA. The sample has around 90,000 clones, about 85% seen once. The data stem from a study of cytomegalovirus exposure and HLA in healthy donors. Looking at the study overall: Earlier results showed 120 million or so unique TCR beta sequences derived from approximately 170 million T cells.

Sequencing was carried out using PBMCs. The origin of this receptor is a man in his forties or fifties in good health and CMV-seropositive. The chain employs TRBV30 and TRBJ1-2; possibly TRBD1 for D (5 bases). CDR3 sequence: CAWSRGGYGYTF. The CDR3 region has the DNA TGTGCCTGGAGTAGGGGAGGATACGGCTACACCTTC.